This TCR beta chain was observed in a study of cytomegalovirus exposure and HLA in healthy donors. Study results and caveats: Earlier analysis found most TCR beta V segments productive about 87% or about 30% of the time. It was assumed in the presence/absence analyses that sequencing depth was roughly uniform across donors. The study listed roughly 150 cytomegalovirus-associated TCR beta chains.

For this clone: Its matching antigen is unknown.

The CDR3 has 16 amino acids. V was pared by 2 bases and J by 4 bases, with 18 bases between. CDR1 WNHNN and CDR2 SYGVQD come from the germline V gene (reference sequence). The PCR made use of 60 Vbeta and 13 Jbeta primers. Measured with immunoSEQ multiplex PCR; TCRdb has only the in-frame clones, and not every one. The sample records 150,000 to 200,000 clones, roughly 82% being singletons. Sequenced sample: PBMCs. The sequence was collected from a girl aged 10 to 17 in good health and CMV-seropositive. J is TRBJ2-7 and V is TRBV10-1, with a weak D call TRBD2 (6 bases). For the CDR3, the DNA is TGCGCCAGCAGTGAGGGCCCCGGAGGGGCTAATTACGAGCAGTACTTC. This gives the protein CASSEGPGGANYEQYF.